This T cell receptor (beta chain) came from a study of OX40 agonist ivuxolimab in advanced cancers. The junction had 1 base not matched to a gene; V was cut back by 0 bases and J by 7 bases. Per germline, CDR1 SGHRS and CDR2 YFSETQ. This CDR3 comprises 13 residues. Sequencing was performed with immunoSEQ multiplex PCR; in TCRdb, only in-frame clones are kept and a portion is missing. The data show tens of thousands of clones, more than 75% seen once. The source is an adult with an advanced solid tumor such as melanoma, head and neck, liver or kidney cancer. Sequences were derived from CD4+ or CD8+ T cells sorted from blood, sampled in a trial of the OX40 agonist ivuxolimab. The chain employs TRBV5-1 and TRBJ1-2, with TRBD1 identical over 9 bases. The CDR3 loop reads CASSLGDRAGYTF. CDR3 sequence (DNA): TGCGCCAGCAGCTTGGGGGACAGGGCTGGCTACACCTTC.